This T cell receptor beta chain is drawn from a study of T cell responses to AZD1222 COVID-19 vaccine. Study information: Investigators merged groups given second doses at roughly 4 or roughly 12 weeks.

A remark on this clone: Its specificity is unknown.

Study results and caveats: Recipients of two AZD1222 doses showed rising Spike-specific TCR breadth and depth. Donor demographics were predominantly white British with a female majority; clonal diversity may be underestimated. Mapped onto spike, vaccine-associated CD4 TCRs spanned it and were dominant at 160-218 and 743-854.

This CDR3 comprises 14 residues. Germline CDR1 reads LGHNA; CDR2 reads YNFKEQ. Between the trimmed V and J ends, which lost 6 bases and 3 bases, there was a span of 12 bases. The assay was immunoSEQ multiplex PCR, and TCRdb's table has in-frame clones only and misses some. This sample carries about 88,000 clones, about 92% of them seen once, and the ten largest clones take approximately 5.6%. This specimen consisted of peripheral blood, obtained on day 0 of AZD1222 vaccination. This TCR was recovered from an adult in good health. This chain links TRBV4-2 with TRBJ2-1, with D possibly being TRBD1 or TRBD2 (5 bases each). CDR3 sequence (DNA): TGTGCCAGCAGACGGGACCTCCACTACAATGAGCAGTTCTTC. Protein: CASRRDLHYNEQFF.